This TCR beta chain originates from a study of identical twins. This CDR3 has 16 residues. V shed 4 bases, J shed 0 bases, and the junction held 7 bases outside the gene matches. Germline CDR1 and CDR2: SNHLY and FYNNEI. One entry per CDR3 protein results from TCRdb running MiXCR on the 5' RACE reads. The profile shows around 1.7 million distinct CDR3 sequences, roughly a third of them singletons. This TCR came from a newborn girl in good health. Sequenced sample: cord blood. This chain links TRBV2 with TRBJ2-3; 7 bases are a match to TRBD2. The CDR3 sequence: CASSGVPGGSTDTQYF. CDR3 nucleotide sequence: TGTGCCAGCAGTGGGGTTCCGGGGGGTAGCACAGATACGCAGTATTTT.